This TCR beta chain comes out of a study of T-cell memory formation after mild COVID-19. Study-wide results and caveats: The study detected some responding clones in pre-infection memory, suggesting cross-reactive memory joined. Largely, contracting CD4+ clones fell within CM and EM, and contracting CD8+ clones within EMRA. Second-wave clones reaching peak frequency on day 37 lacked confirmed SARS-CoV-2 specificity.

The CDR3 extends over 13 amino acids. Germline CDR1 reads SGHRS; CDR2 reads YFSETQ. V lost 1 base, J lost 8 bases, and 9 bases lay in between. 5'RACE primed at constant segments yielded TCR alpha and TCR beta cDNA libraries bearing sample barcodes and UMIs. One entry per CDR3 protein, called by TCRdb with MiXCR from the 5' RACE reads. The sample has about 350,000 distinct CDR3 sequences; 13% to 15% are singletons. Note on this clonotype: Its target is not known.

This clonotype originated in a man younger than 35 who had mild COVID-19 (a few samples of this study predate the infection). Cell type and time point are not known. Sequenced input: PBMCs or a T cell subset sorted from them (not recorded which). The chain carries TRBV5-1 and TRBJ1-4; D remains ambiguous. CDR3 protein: CASSLSPFEKLFF. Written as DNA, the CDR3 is TGCGCCAGCAGCTTGTCCCCGTTCGAAAAACTGTTTTTT. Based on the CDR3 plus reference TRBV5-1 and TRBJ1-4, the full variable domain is KAGVTQTPRYLIKTRGQQVTLSCSPISGHRSVSWYQQTPGQGLQFLFEYFSETQRNKGNFPGRFSGRQFSNSRSEMNVSTLELGDSALYLCASSLSPFEKLFFGSGTQLSVL.